Below, 24 T cell receptor beta chains from the same sample are listed, as sequenced in a study of blood T cell repertoires in COVID-19. The data were produced by immunoSEQ multiplex PCR, yet TCRdb's version contains in-frame clones alone and is incomplete. Among 53,000 or so clones listed, around 80% were seen once. The sequencing sample was made of peripheral blood. These receptor sequences come from a human donor with active or convalescent COVID-19. The donor label of this sample is uncertain.

Only a few counts were recorded for this clone. This chain links TRBV25-1 with TRBJ1-1; a weak D match, TRBD1 (6 bases). This CDR3 spans 12 amino acids. Between the trimmed V and J ends, which lost 0 bases and 11 bases, there was a span of 10 bases. Germline V lookup: CDR1 MGHDK, CDR2 SYGVNS. The CDR3 sequence is CASSEYRGRAFF. The CDR3 nucleotides read TGTGCCAGCAGTGAATACAGGGGAAGGGCTTTCTTT.

The rearrangement joins TRBV5-1 to TRBJ2-1, with TRBD2 matching over 10 bases. CDR1 SGHRS and CDR2 YFSETQ come from the germline V gene. V was clipped by 2 bases and J by 8 bases; unmatched bases: 7. The CDR3 length is 15 residues. CDR3 nucleotide sequence: TGCGCCAGCAGCTTAGGGCTAGCGGGAGCCCATGAGCAGTTCTTC. This translates into CASSLGLAGAHEQFF.

This CDR3 reads CASSQDPPSGSRVAFNEQFF. The CDR3 nucleotides read TGCGCCAGCAGCCAAGATCCTCCTAGCGGGAGTAGGGTGGCGTTCAATGAGCAGTTCTTC. The chain combines TRBV4-1 with TRBJ2-1; 10 nucleotides agree with TRBD2. The V gene end was trimmed by 0 bases and the J gene end by 6 bases; junction bases not matched to a gene: 17. This CDR3 region has 20 residues. Germline lookup yields CDR1 MGHRA and CDR2 YSYEKL.

In this sample, this clone turned up once. The CDR3 reads CASQEGGQPQHF. The CDR3 nucleotides read TGTGCCTCCCAAGAAGGAGGACAGCCCCAGCATTTT. This chain links TRBV30 with TRBJ1-5; D gene unclear. Germline V gene data show CDR1 as GTSNPN and CDR2 as SVGIG (reference sequence). V gave up 7 bases and J gave up 7 bases, with 14 bases separating them. The CDR3 runs to 12 residues. Full variable domain (remainder filled in from reference TRBV30 and TRBJ1-5): SQTIHQWPATLVQPVGSPLSLECTVEGTSNPNLYWYRQAAGRGLQLLFYSVGIGQISSEVPQNLSASRPQDRQFILSSKKLLLSDSGFYLCASQEGGQPQHFGDGTRLSIL.

The chain joins TRBV5-1 to TRBJ1-1; 10 bases are a match to TRBD1. The V gene end was trimmed by 7 bases and the J gene end by 11 bases; junction bases not matched to a gene: 17. The germline CDR1 and CDR2 sequences are SGHRS and YFSETQ. The CDR3 runs 15 residues. The CDR3: CASGLQQGTGAKAFF. Here the CDR3 DNA reads TGCGCCAGCGGACTTCAACAAGGGACAGGGGCTAAGGCTTTCTTT.

Concerning this clone: Mismatch with germline at one junction end may stem from a read error. J is TRBJ2-3 and V is TRBV7-9; D might be TRBD1 (6 bases). Germline V gives CDR1 SEHNR, CDR2 FQNEAQ (reference sequence). This CDR3 contains 12 residues. CDR3: CASSLDRTDSAF. CDR3 sequence (DNA): TGTGCCAGCAGCTTAGATAGGACAGACTCTGCTTTT.

The V and J genes are TRBV5-6 and TRBJ2-7; no definite D call. There are 13 residues in the CDR3. Trimming shortened V by 2 bases and J by 2 bases, and 8 bases separated the two germline ends. Germline V gene data show CDR1 as SGHDT and CDR2 as YYEEEE. This CDR3 reads CASSFSGAYEQYF. The CDR3, as DNA: TGTGCCAGCAGCTTTTCAGGCGCCTACGAGCAGTACTTC.

The chain joins TRBV2 to TRBJ2-5; D is unclear. This CDR3 region has 11 residues. The V end lost 6 bases, the J end lost 5 bases, and 7 bases lay between the germline ends. Germline V gene data show CDR1 as SNHLY and CDR2 as FYNNEI. The CDR3 protein is CASRALETQYF. Written as DNA, the CDR3 is TGTGCCAGCAGGGCCCTTGAGACCCAGTACTTC.

The chain recombines TRBV9 with TRBJ2-7; 8 nucleotides line up with TRBD2. Per the germline V gene, CDR1 is SGDLS and CDR2 is YYNGEE. This CDR3 has 15 amino acids. Trimming removed 2 bases from V and 0 bases from J; junction bases left unmatched: 4. The CDR3: CASSVYSGVSYEQYF. The DNA of the CDR3 is TGTGCCAGCAGCGTCTATAGCGGGGTCTCCTACGAGCAGTACTTC.

This rearrangement joins TRBV6-5 to TRBJ2-6; D call uncertain. V was trimmed by 0 bases and J by 11 bases, leaving 17 bases between them. CDR3 length: 16 residues. CDR1 is MNHEY, CDR2 SVGAGI, per germline. The CDR3 loop is CASSYSIRQASDVLTF. Written as DNA, the CDR3 is TGTGCCAGCAGTTACTCGATTCGGCAGGCCTCAGACGTCCTGACTTTC.

The V and J genes are TRBV6-5 and TRBJ1-5; weak D call: TRBD1 (6 bases). The CDR3 is made up of 14 amino acids. V was trimmed by 10 bases and J by 7 bases, leaving 20 bases between them. The germline V gene has CDR1 MNHEY and CDR2 SVGAGI. CDR3 residues: CAILLDGGGQPQHF. In nucleotides, the CDR3 is TGTGCCATACTCCTCGACGGGGGGGGCCAGCCCCAGCATTTT.

The chain carries TRBV12-3 or TRBV12-4 and TRBJ1-1; D is unclear. The CDR3 consists of 13 residues. Trimming removed 6 bases at V and 1 base at J, with 9 bases between. CDR3 DNA: TGTGCCAGCAGCCCTACTACGAACACTGAAGCTTTCTTT. Encoded protein: CASSPTTNTEAFF.

This rearrangement joins TRBV28 to TRBJ2-7, with 9 bases aligning to TRBD1. V shed 6 bases and J 3 bases; nucleotides not matched to a gene: 9. The CDR3 runs 15 residues. The V gene's germline CDR1 is MDHEN and CDR2 SYDVKM. CDR3: CASSTPGQGIYEQYF. The CDR3 coding sequence is TGTGCCAGCAGCACCCCGGGACAGGGTATCTACGAGCAGTACTTC.

The chain is built from TRBV20-1 and TRBJ1-5; no clear D. The CDR3 spans 11 residues. V lost 7 bases, J lost 4 bases, and 8 bases lay in between. Germline-derived CDR1 and CDR2 are DFQATT and SNEGSKA (reference sequence). For the CDR3, the DNA is TGCAGTGGCGGGGATAATCAGCCCCAGCATTTT. Its protein product is CSGGDNQPQHF.

The chain couples TRBV7-6 to TRBJ2-2; 8 bases are a match to TRBD1. In germline, CDR1 is SGHVS, CDR2 FNYEAQ. J was trimmed by 5 bases and V by 4 bases; bases with no gene match: 9. This CDR3 contains 16 residues. The CDR3 DNA reads as TGTGCCAGCAGCTCCTCCGGACAGGGAGATACCGGGGAGCTGTTTTTT. Protein sequence: CASSSSGQGDTGELFF.

There are many counts of this clone. The J gene is TRBJ2-7, the V gene TRBV13; TRBD2 matches 8 bases. Germline CDR1 reads PRHDT; CDR2 reads FYEKMQ (reference sequence). V dropped 1 base and J dropped 5; count of bases not matched to a gene: 4. This CDR3 region has 14 residues. The CDR3 is CASSLVAGGDEQYF. The CDR3 DNA follows: TGTGCCAGCAGCTTAGTGGCGGGAGGAGACGAGCAGTACTTC.

The chain recombines TRBV19 with TRBJ1-5; 7 bases align to TRBD1. Germline values: CDR1 LNHDA, CDR2 SQIVND (reference sequence). J gave up 6 bases and V 3 bases, and 11 bases lay outside the gene matches. This CDR3 spans 16 amino acids. The CDR3 coding sequence is TGTGCCAGTAGTATTTTGAGACAGGGTTTTGGTCAGCCCCAGCATTTT. The encoded protein is CASSILRQGFGQPQHF.

CDR3 residues: CASSKDRGTDTQYF. The CDR3 DNA follows: TGTGCCAGCAGCAAAGACAGGGGCACAGATACGCAGTATTTT. This rearrangement joins TRBV16 to TRBJ2-3, with TRBD1 matching over 7 bases. The CDR3 spans 14 residues. The V gene's germline CDR1 is KGHSY and CDR2 FQNENV. Trimming cost V 5 bases and J 1 base; bases outside gene matches: 3.

This clone was detected only a few times. The rearrangement joins TRBV30 to TRBJ1-1, with 8 positions matching TRBD1. The germline gives CDR1 GTSNPN, CDR2 SVGIG (reference sequence). The V gene end was trimmed by 3 bases and the J gene end by 6 bases; junction bases not matched to a gene: 6. The CDR3 extends over 13 amino acids. Here the CDR3 reads CAWRAGGNAEAFF. The CDR3 region has the DNA TGTGCCTGGAGGGCAGGGGGCAACGCTGAAGCTTTCTTT.

The gene calls are TRBV4-2 and TRBJ2-2, with a weak D call TRBD1 (6 bases). Trimming cost V 4 bases and J 4 bases, with 10 bases left between them. Germline V CDR1 and CDR2: LGHNA, YNFKEQ. The CDR3 runs to 14 residues. The CDR3 is CASSPRGGTGELFF. The DNA of the CDR3 is TGTGCCAGCAGCCCCCGAGGGGGCACCGGGGAGCTGTTTTTT.

V is TRBV7-9 and J is TRBJ2-1; TRBD2 matches at 9 bases. In germline, CDR1 is SEHNR, CDR2 FQNEAQ (reference sequence). J was trimmed by 6 bases and V by 5 bases; bases with no gene match: 5. The CDR3 runs 14 residues. As DNA, the CDR3 is TGTGCCAGCAGCGGGGGACTAGCCCCCAATGAGCAGTTCTTC. Translated: CASSGGLAPNEQFF.

The V gene is TRBV3-1 (or the pseudogene TRBV3-2), the J gene TRBJ2-1, with 9 nucleotides matching TRBD2. V lost 7 bases, J lost 15 bases, and 19 bases stayed unmatched. Germline CDR1 reads LGHDT; CDR2 reads YNNKEL (reference sequence). CDR3 size: 15 residues. The CDR3 sequence: CASTLSSGSGAIRFF. The DNA of the CDR3 is TGTGCCAGCACCCTCAGTAGCGGGAGTGGTGCAATTCGGTTCTTC.

The chain carries TRBV3-1 (or the pseudogene TRBV3-2) and TRBJ1-5; the D gene is possibly TRBD1 (6 bases). This CDR3 has 15 amino acids. V lost 4 bases to trimming and J lost 3 bases, with 13 bases between them. Germline CDR1 LGHDT, CDR2 YNNKEL (reference sequence). The CDR3: CASSPQGKNNQPQHF. CDR3 DNA sequence: TGTGCCAGCAGCCCACAGGGTAAGAACAATCAGCCCCAGCATTTT.

CDR3 in amino acids: CASSISLEQFF. For the CDR3, the DNA is TGTGCCAGTAGCATATCTTTAGAGCAGTTCTTC. The chain is built from TRBV19 and TRBJ2-1; D is undetermined. Trimming stripped 6 bases from V and 10 bases from J, with 10 bases between. In germline, CDR1 is LNHDA, CDR2 SQIVND (reference sequence). This CDR3 contains 11 residues.